The clone carrying this T cell receptor (beta chain) was counted many times. This entry comes from a study of Graves' ophthalmopathy and Graves' hyperthyroidism. RNA transcripts were the source from which TCR beta CDR3 regions were amplified. In the first round, RT-PCR was carried out with HTBI primers, and a multiplex PCR formed the second round. Via MiXCR, TCRdb re-called the multiplex PCR reads, giving one row per CDR3 protein. This sample has almost 750,000 distinct CDR3 sequences, with roughly 41% found just once. Patients were left out if they had other autoimmune diseases, uncontrolled infections, pregnancy or lactation. Germline assignment: CDR1 SGHTS and CDR2 YDEGEE. Unmatched junction bases numbered 3, after V lost 3 bases and J lost 6 bases. The CDR3 has 12 amino acids.

The clonotype was recovered from an adult man with Graves' ophthalmopathy. V gene TRBV5-8 combines with J gene TRBJ2-7, with 7 bases lining up with TRBD1. The sample comprised peripheral blood. CDR3 nucleotides: TGTGCCAGCAGCTCGGGACAGACCGAGCAGTACTTC. This sequence encodes CASSSGQTEQYF. Variable domain in full (rest from reference TRBV5-8 and TRBJ2-7): EAGVTQSPTHLIKTRGQQATLRCSPISGHTSVYWYQQALGLGLQFLLWYDEGEERNRGNFPPRFSGRQFPNYSSELNVNALELEDSALYLCASSSGQTEQYFGPGTRLTVT.